This note documents a single TCR beta chain sequence. The target antigen is unknown. This sample was included in a study of response to subunit inactivated influenza vaccine. Study observations and caveats: Authors proposed each seasonal influenza vaccination draws in few new T cells.

TCRdb itself ran the RT-PCR reads through MiXCR, one entry per CDR3 protein. The sample contains roughly 650,000 distinct CDR3 sequences, roughly 15% of which appear only once. The sequence was collected from a man aged 50-59 years who received an inactivated influenza vaccine. This specimen was PBMCs from blood, taken approximately 15 days before vaccination.

In DNA, the CDR3 is TGCAGTGCTGACATCCTTACCGGGAGGGCCTATGGTGAGCAGTTCTTC. Residues: CSADILTGRAYGEQFF. J is TRBJ2-1 and V is TRBV20-1; TRBD2 aligns across 8 bases. The CDR3 is 16 residues long. The germline gives CDR1 DFQATT, CDR2 SNEGSKA (reference sequence). The V segment lost 5 bases and the J segment 9 bases; nucleotides outside the gene matches: 18.